The clone carrying this T cell receptor (beta chain) showed up just once. What it binds is unknown. Per the germline V gene, CDR1 is ENHRY and CDR2 is SYGVKD. The V segment lost 10 bases and the J segment 0 bases; nucleotides outside the gene matches: 19. This CDR3 is built from 19 residues. The source of the sample is a study of vaccination effects on CD4 cells after COVID-19. For the study at large: Post-vaccine specimens arrived a median 72 days past the second dose.

Assay used: immunoSEQ multiplex PCR; TCRdb lists only in-frame clones, some missing. The sample has 40,000 to 45,000 clones; around 76% are singletons. Following a roughly ten-day culture, CD4+ T cells were purified. Between March and December 2020, the person had a SARS-CoV-2 infection that PCR confirmed. Everyone in the study got two shots of either the BNT162b2 or mRNA-1273 vaccine. General study findings and limits: The study enrolled few convalescent patients and sampled no early post-infection timepoints.

The chain joins TRBV10-3 to TRBJ1-2; 11 nucleotides agree with TRBD1. This clonotype originated in a human donor who had a prior SARS-CoV-2 infection. The sample in question was CD4+ T cells from PBMCs cultured without peptide, obtained after COVID-19 vaccination. The CDR3: CATPKDRGRGMEANYGYTF. CDR3 nucleotide sequence: TGTGCCACACCAAAGGACAGGGGGCGCGGTATGGAGGCTAACTATGGCTACACCTTC.